Shown below are 15 T cell receptor beta chains from a single sample sequenced in a study of shared clonotypes between healthy human individuals. As defined, naive CD8 cells were CD45RO-negative and positively selected for CCR7, with terminally differentiated effector memory CD45RA+ cells excluded. Profiled with immunoSEQ multiplex PCR; TCRdb holds only in-frame clones, not every one. This sample carries about 2.2 million clones, just over 90% of them seen once, and the ten largest clones take roughly 1.7%. Sequenced input: naive CD8+ T cells from PBMCs. The source of these receptors is a man younger than 30 in good health. Some clones in this sample may be carry-over from other donors' samples.

The rearrangement links TRBV11-2 to TRBJ2-3; TRBD2 aligns across 8 bases. The CDR3 is made up of 13 amino acids. Germline loops: CDR1 SGHAT, CDR2 FQNNGV. The V segment lost 6 bases and the J segment 3 bases; nucleotides outside the gene matches: 2. CDR3 in amino acids: CASRLADTDTQYF. The CDR3 coding sequence is TGTGCCAGCAGACTAGCGGATACAGATACGCAGTATTTT.

This clone was seen a single time. The chain combines TRBV28 with TRBJ2-2, with D perhaps TRBD1 (7 bases). This CDR3 has 16 amino acids. V gave up 1 base and J gave up 5 bases, with 14 bases separating them. Germline values: CDR1 MDHEN, CDR2 SYDVKM. The CDR3 loop reads CASSLYGGTATGELFF. The CDR3 bases are TGTGCCAGCAGTTTATATGGCGGGACAGCAACCGGGGAGCTGTTTTTT.

CDR3 residues: CATLAWLGSGNTIYF. The CDR3 region has the DNA TGTGCCACCCTAGCTTGGTTGGGTTCTGGAAACACCATATATTTT. The chain joins TRBV7-9 to TRBJ1-3; D is uncertain. This CDR3 region has 15 residues. Germline values: CDR1 SEHNR, CDR2 FQNEAQ (reference sequence). The ends were cut back, 10 bases at V and 1 base at J, with 17 bases in the middle.

With regard to this clone: The sample holds other DNA sequences that translate to the same CDR3. This sequence joins TRBV27 and TRBJ1-2; TRBD1 is a possible D gene (5 bases). Germline V gene sequence: CDR1 MNHEY, CDR2 SMNVEV (reference sequence). V was shortened by 5 bases and J by 0 bases, with 10 bases between the two germline ends. The length of the CDR3 is 14 residues. CDR3 sequence: CASSPIGANYGYTF. CDR3 DNA sequence: TGTGCCAGCAGTCCAATAGGGGCTAACTATGGCTACACCTTC.

The rearrangement joins TRBV10-3 to TRBJ1-3, with D uncertain. Between the trimmed V and J ends, which lost 3 bases and 0 bases, there was a span of 9 bases. This CDR3 has 15 amino acids. Germline V lookup: CDR1 ENHRY, CDR2 SYGVKD. The CDR3 region has the DNA TGTGCCATCAGTGATGTGGGCAGCTCTGGAAACACCATATATTTT. Amino acids: CAISDVGSSGNTIYF.

The gene calls are TRBV7-9 and TRBJ2-1, with 7 bases matching TRBD2. Trimming removed 5 bases from V and 9 bases from J; junction bases left unmatched: 10. The CDR3 spans 14 residues. Germline assignment: CDR1 SEHNR and CDR2 FQNEAQ (reference sequence). The CDR3 DNA follows: TGTGCCAGCAGCGCGACTAGCAACTGGAGTGAGCAGTTCTTC. Its protein is CASSATSNWSEQFF.

V usage is TRBV4-1 and J usage is TRBJ2-7, with 8 bases identical to TRBD1. Germline V gene sequence: CDR1 MGHRA, CDR2 YSYEKL. This CDR3 region has 16 residues. With V trimmed by 0 bases and J by 4 bases, 8 bases remained unmatched. CDR3 in amino acids: CASSQDGTGGWYEQYF. The CDR3 coding sequence is TGCGCCAGCAGCCAAGATGGAACAGGGGGGTGGTACGAGCAGTACTTC.

The DNA of the CDR3 is TGTGCCTGGAGTGTTGGAGAGGCCCCTCAGTACTTC. Translated: CAWSVGEAPQYF. V is TRBV30 and J is TRBJ2-4, with D hard to call. The germline CDR1 and CDR2 sequences are GTSNPN and SVGIG (reference sequence). V shed 0 bases and J shed 12 bases, with 12 bases lying between them. The CDR3 consists of 12 residues.

Of note for this clone: The same CDR3 can be traced to other DNA sequences in this sample. Here the CDR3 reads CASIGRSGANVLTF. The CDR3 nucleotides are TGTGCCAGTATTGGGCGCTCTGGGGCCAACGTCCTGACTTTC. The chain joins TRBV19 to TRBJ2-6; D gene unclear. Germline V lookup: CDR1 LNHDA, CDR2 SQIVND (reference sequence). This CDR3 has 14 residues. V gave up 7 bases and J gave up 0 bases, with 7 bases separating them.

This chain links TRBV7-2 with TRBJ1-2, with 9 bases fitting TRBD1. CDR1 and CDR2 (germline): SGHTA, FQGNSA. V dropped 7 bases and J dropped 4; count of bases not matched to a gene: 10. The CDR3 is 15 residues long. CDR3 coding DNA: TGTGCCAGCAACGAAAGGGACAGGGTTTTCTATGGCTACACCTTC. It codes for CASNERDRVFYGYTF. The full variable domain, with the rest looked up from reference TRBV7-2 and TRBJ1-2, is GAGVSQSPSNKVTEKGKDVELRCDPISGHTALYWYRQSLGQGLEFLIYFQGNSAPDKSGLPSDRFSAERTGGSVSTLTIQRTQQEDSAVYLCASNERDRVFYGYTFGSGTRLTVV.

The chain has TRBV13 and TRBJ2-1; the D call may be TRBD1 or TRBD2 (6 bases each). CDR1 is PRHDT and CDR2 is FYEKMQ in the germline V gene (reference sequence). V was trimmed by 5 bases and J by 8 bases, leaving 13 bases between them. The CDR3 has 13 amino acids. The CDR3 here is CASSRPGAHEQFF. The CDR3 DNA follows: TGTGCCAGCAGCCGGCCGGGGGCCCATGAGCAGTTCTTC.

The V call is TRBV29-1, the J call TRBJ2-1, with TRBD2 matching 7 bases. The CDR3 covers 16 residues. The V and J ends lost 2 bases and 8 bases, in that order; junction bases with no gene match: 15. CDR1 SQVTM and CDR2 ANQGSEA come from the germline V gene. CDR3 residues: CSVERRGSGIVDEQFF. CDR3 in DNA: TGCAGCGTTGAACGGAGAGGCAGCGGGATTGTCGATGAGCAGTTCTTC.

The rearrangement joins TRBV9 to TRBJ2-2, with 11 bases identical to TRBD2. There are 15 residues in the CDR3. Germline-derived CDR1 and CDR2 are SGDLS and YYNGEE. V lost 3 bases, J lost 5 bases, and 3 bases stayed unmatched. The CDR3 nucleotides are TGTGCCAGCAGCGATAGCGGGAGGGGGACCGGGGAGCTGTTTTTT. Its translation: CASSDSGRGTGELFF.

This clone was recorded only once. V and J are TRBV7-2 and TRBJ1-1; D gene ambiguous. CDR3 length: 13 residues. Germline CDR1 and CDR2: SGHTA and FQGNSA. The V end was cut by 2 bases, the J end by 5 bases, with 9 bases between. For the CDR3, the DNA is TGTGCCAGCAGCTTATTGCCGAGGACTGAAGCTTTCTTT. Translation: CASSLLPRTEAFF.

This chain joins TRBV11-2 and TRBJ2-7, with D uncertain. This CDR3 has 13 amino acids. V dropped 5 bases and J dropped 4 bases, with 12 bases sitting between them. Germline lookup yields CDR1 SGHAT and CDR2 FQNNGV. The CDR3 DNA follows: TGTGCCAGCAGCGGGAAGTCGACATACGAGCAGTACTTC. Amino acid sequence: CASSGKSTYEQYF.